These 15 T cell receptor beta chains originate from one sample sequenced in a study of PD-L1 blockade in urothelial cancer. This table comes from immunoSEQ multiplex PCR, and its TCRdb copy is limited to in-frame clones, with some not included. The table has around 120,000 clones, under 85% seen once. This specimen was PBMCs, taken around atezolizumab (anti-PD-L1) treatment. These TCRs come from a man between 45 and 60 years old with urothelial cancer.

The V gene is TRBV19, the J gene TRBJ1-2; 7 positions agree with TRBD1. V dropped 3 bases and J dropped 2; count of bases not matched to a gene: 3. CDR1 is LNHDA, CDR2 SQIVND, per germline (reference sequence). This CDR3 is 14 amino acids long. CDR3 bases: TGTGCCAGTAGTATTCCGGGACAGAACTATGGCTACACCTTC. As protein: CASSIPGQNYGYTF.

The chain combines TRBV5-1 with TRBJ1-6; the match to TRBD1 covers 8 bases. Per germline, CDR1 SGHRS and CDR2 YFSETQ. J was trimmed by 7 bases and V by 4 bases; bases with no gene match: 10. The CDR3 has 16 amino acids. CDR3 nucleotide sequence: TGCGCCAGCAGCCAGGAACCCGGGACAGGAAATTCACCCCTCCACTTT. Translated: CASSQEPGTGNSPLHF.

This clone was counted between two and nine times. The V gene is TRBV7-6, the J gene TRBJ2-2, with TRBD2 matching 9 bases. There are 16 residues in the CDR3. Germline V gene lookup returns CDR1 SGHVS and CDR2 FNYEAQ. Trimming at V came to 4 bases and at J to 8 bases, leaving 11 bases not matched to a gene. CDR3: CASSSGLSGRMGELFF. In DNA, the CDR3 is TGTGCCAGCAGCTCTGGGCTCAGCGGGAGGATGGGGGAGCTGTTTTTT.

The V call is TRBV6-5, the J call TRBJ2-7; D is unclear. V dropped 2 bases and J dropped 0 bases, with 5 bases sitting between them. The CDR3 spans 13 residues. Germline V lookup: CDR1 MNHEY, CDR2 SVGAGI. In DNA, the CDR3 is TGTGCCAGCAGTTACGACAACTCCTACGAGCAGTACTTC. It encodes CASSYDNSYEQYF.

This chain links TRBV7-9 with TRBJ2-1; 7 bases are a match to TRBD1. V shed 1 base and J 13 bases; nucleotides not matched to a gene: 7. The CDR3 loop spans 13 amino acids. Germline CDR1 reads SEHNR; CDR2 reads FQNEAQ (reference sequence). In nucleotides, the CDR3 is TGTGCCAGCAGCTTAGATAACAGGGGCCGTCAGTTCTTC. It encodes CASSLDNRGRQFF.

The chain employs TRBV11-3 and TRBJ2-7, with 7 bases matching TRBD2. The CDR3 totals 15 residues. Germline CDR1 and CDR2: SGHNT and YENEEA. The ends lost 4 bases at V and 4 bases at J; junction bases unmatched: 10. The CDR3 DNA is TGTGCCAGCAGCTACGGTCCTAGCGGAACTTACGAGCAGTACTTC. As protein: CASSYGPSGTYEQYF.

V gene TRBV15 combines with J gene TRBJ2-5; 7 positions agree with TRBD2. Germline assignment: CDR1 LNHNV and CDR2 YYDKDF (reference sequence). V dropped 5 bases and J dropped 2; count of bases not matched to a gene: 11. The CDR3 is made up of 16 amino acids. As DNA, the CDR3 is TGTGCCACCAGCCCGCGGACTAGTCGGAAGCAAGAGACCCAGTACTTC. Its protein product is CATSPRTSRKQETQYF. Full variable domain (rest looked up from reference TRBV15 and TRBJ2-5): DAMVIQNPRYQVTQFGKPVTLSCSQTLNHNVMYWYQQKSSQAPKLLFHYYDKDFNNEADTPDNFQSRRPNTSFCFLDIRSPGLGDTAMYLCATSPRTSRKQETQYFGPGTRLLVL.

V is TRBV5-1 and J is TRBJ2-1; 8 bases agree with TRBD2. The ends lost 0 bases at V and 7 bases at J; junction bases unmatched: 3. The CDR3 length is 14 residues. Looked up from germline, CDR1 is SGHRS and CDR2 is YFSETQ. This CDR3 reads CASSLAGGGNEQFF. CDR3 DNA sequence: TGCGCCAGCAGCTTGGCCGGGGGGGGAAATGAGCAGTTCTTC.

This clone was recorded only once. The chain is built from TRBV27 and TRBJ2-5; 11 nucleotides align to TRBD2. The CDR3 is 19 amino acids. With V trimmed by 5 bases and J by 3 bases, 17 bases remained unmatched. The germline gives CDR1 MNHEY, CDR2 SMNVEV (reference sequence). CDR3 in DNA: TGTGCCAGCAGTCCCATCGCCCCTGGGCGACTAGCGGGAAAAGAGACCCAGTACTTC. It specifies CASSPIAPGRLAGKETQYF.

The gene calls are TRBV29-1 and TRBJ2-2; 8 bases match TRBD1. The CDR3 extends over 14 amino acids. The V gene end was trimmed by 3 bases and the J gene end by 4 bases; junction bases not matched to a gene: 4. Germline lookup yields CDR1 SQVTM and CDR2 ANQGSEA. The chain's CDR3 is CSVDSGGGTGELFF. DNA for the CDR3: TGCAGCGTTGATTCAGGGGGCGGCACCGGGGAGCTGTTTTTT.

In the case of this clone: The identical CDR3 is also encoded by other nucleotide sequences in the sample. The chain employs TRBV9 and TRBJ2-1; D is possibly TRBD2 (5 bases). Trimming pared 1 base from V and 0 bases from J, leaving 8 bases between. Germline values: CDR1 SGDLS, CDR2 YYNGEE. CDR3 length equals 15 residues. CDR3 residues: CASSVLGSSYNEQFF. The CDR3 DNA follows: TGTGCCAGCAGCGTACTGGGGAGCTCCTACAATGAGCAGTTCTTC.

The J gene is TRBJ2-2, the V gene TRBV15; weak D call: TRBD1 (5 bases). The CDR3 contains 13 residues. Germline V gives CDR1 LNHNV, CDR2 YYDKDF (reference sequence). The ends were cut back, 8 bases at V and 5 bases at J, with 12 bases in the middle. Here the CDR3 reads CATAKGRTGELFF. In DNA, the CDR3 is TGTGCCACCGCGAAGGGGCGTACCGGGGAGCTGTTTTTT.

The CDR3 sequence is CASTGGANTEAFF. The CDR3 DNA reads TGCGCCAGCACCGGGGGGGCGAACACTGAAGCTTTCTTT. The chain combines TRBV5-1 with TRBJ1-1; TRBD1 is a possible D gene (6 bases). V lost 6 bases, J lost 1 base, and 10 bases lay in between. The CDR3 runs to 13 residues. Germline CDR1 and CDR2: SGHRS and YFSETQ.

This chain links TRBV7-8 with TRBJ2-7, with 7 bases identical to TRBD1. This CDR3 spans 15 amino acids. The germline gives CDR1 SGHVS, CDR2 FQNEAQ. V lost 6 bases, J lost 5 bases, and 13 bases stayed unmatched. CDR3 amino acids: CASRLRQGISHEQYF. CDR3 coding DNA: TGTGCCAGCAGGCTACGACAGGGAATCAGCCACGAGCAGTACTTC. The full variable domain, rest sourced from reference TRBV7-8 and TRBJ2-7, is GAGVSQSPRYKVAKRGQDVALRCDPISGHVSLFWYQQALGQGPEFLTYFQNEAQLDKSGLPSDRFFAERPEGSVSTLKIQRTQQEDSAVYLCASRLRQGISHEQYFGPGTRLTVT.

V and J are TRBV18 and TRBJ1-3; D call uncertain. The CDR3 extends over 13 amino acids. The germline CDR1 and CDR2 sequences are KGHSH and LQKENI. V lost 2 bases, J lost 11 bases, and 13 bases lay in between. CDR3 loop: CASSPTIETPIYF. The CDR3 DNA is TGTGCCAGCTCACCAACAATTGAAACACCCATATATTTT.